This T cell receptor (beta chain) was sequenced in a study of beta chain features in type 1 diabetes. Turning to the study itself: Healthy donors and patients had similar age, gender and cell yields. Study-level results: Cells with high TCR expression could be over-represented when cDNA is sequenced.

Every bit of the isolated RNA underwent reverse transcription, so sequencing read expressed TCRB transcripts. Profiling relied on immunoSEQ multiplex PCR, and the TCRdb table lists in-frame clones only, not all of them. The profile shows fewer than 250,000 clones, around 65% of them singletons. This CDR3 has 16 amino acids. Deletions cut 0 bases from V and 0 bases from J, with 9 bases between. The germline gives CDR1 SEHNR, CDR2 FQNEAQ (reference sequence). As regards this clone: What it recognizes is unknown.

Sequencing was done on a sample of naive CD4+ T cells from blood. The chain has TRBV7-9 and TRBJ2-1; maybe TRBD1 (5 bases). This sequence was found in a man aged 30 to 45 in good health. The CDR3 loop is CASSLAVQGSYNEQFF. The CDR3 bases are TGTGCCAGCAGCTTAGCGGTCCAGGGCTCCTACAATGAGCAGTTCTTC. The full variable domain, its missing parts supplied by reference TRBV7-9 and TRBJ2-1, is DTGVSQNPRHKITKRGQNVTFRCDPISEHNRLYWYRQTLGQGPEFLTYFQNEAQLEKSRLLSDRFSAERPKGSFSTLEIQRTEQGDSAMYLCASSLAVQGSYNEQFFGPGTRLTVL.